This TCR beta chain came from a study of regulatory T cells in long-lasting Graves disease. Library construction for TCR beta used iRepertoire HTBI primers and Arm-PCR of CDR3 regions. TCRdb processed the multiplex PCR reads anew with MiXCR; each CDR3 protein has one entry. The sample consists of under 300,000 distinct CDR3 sequences, around 20% of them appearing once. Findings and caveats of the study: Persistent Graves' patients possessed reduced TCR diversity relative to recently diagnosed ones. Favored usage of TRBV28, TRBJ1-2 and TRBJ2-5 was recorded in persistent disease.

Time point: newly diagnosed GD, antithyroid drugs for less than 3 months. The TCR library was made from RNA extracted from PBMCs. There are many counts of this clonotype. The target antigen is unknown. CDR3 length: 14 amino acids. Trimming pared 3 bases from V and 0 bases from J, leaving 9 bases between. Germline loops: CDR1 MNHEY, CDR2 SMNVEV (reference sequence). The J gene is TRBJ2-7, the V gene TRBV27, with D uncertain. This material consisted of peripheral blood mononuclear cells (PBMCs), taken at new diagnosis, from a patient treated with antithyroid drugs. The origin of this receptor is a female donor with Graves disease. The CDR3: CASSFAVGSYEQYF. In nucleotides, the CDR3 is TGTGCCAGCAGTTTTGCGGTTGGCTCCTACGAGCAGTACTTC.